This T cell receptor beta chain originates from a study of cytomegalovirus exposure and HLA in healthy donors. Trimming took 2 bases from V and 9 from J, leaving 12 bases between them. The CDR3 length is 14 residues. CDR1 is SGHDT, CDR2 YYEEEE, per germline. This clone came up once. Method: immunoSEQ multiplex PCR; TCRdb's copy keeps in-frame clones and lacks some. The repertoire holds roughly 150,000 clones, with about 88% as singletons. Sample: PBMCs. The rearrangement uses TRBV5-6 and TRBJ1-6, with a weak D call TRBD1 (5 bases). The sequence was collected from a man aged 18 to 35 in good health and CMV-seronegative. As DNA, the CDR3 is TGTGCCAGCAGCTTCATACAGGATAGTTCACCCCTCCACTTT. The encoded protein is CASSFIQDSSPLHF.